The rows below give T cell receptor beta chains drawn from one sample of a study of blood T cells in healthy people across ages. TCRdb used MiXCR to reprocess the 5' RACE reads, holding one entry per CDR3 protein. This sample carries hundreds of thousands of distinct CDR3 sequences, about 44% of them seen once, and the ten largest clones take 13%. The specimen was blood. The receptor set was obtained from a man aged 30 to 39 in good health. Both conserved end residues are part of each CDR3. The D gene is left open where the match is weak. Where a row states a size, it is once, few, many or the class of an expanded clone; other rows omit it.

CDR3nt	CDR3aa	v_gene	j_gene	abundance	d_gene
TGTGCCAGCAGATCTTATTCCGGACTCTCCTACAATGAGCAGTTCTTC	CASRSYSGLSYNEQFF	TRBV7-3	TRBJ2-1	NA	NA
TGTGCCAGCAGCGTATCAGTAGCGGGGCGGAATGAGCAGTTCTTC	CASSVSVAGRNEQFF	TRBV9	TRBJ2-1	NA	TRBD2
TGTGCCAGCAGCTTAGTGGCTAGCGGTTTCAATGAGCAGTTCTTC	CASSLVASGFNEQFF	TRBV7-9	TRBJ2-1	NA	TRBD2
TGTGCCAGCAGCGGGGGAGGGCCCATTAACTATGGCTACACCTTC	CASSGGGPINYGYTF	TRBV21-1	TRBJ1-2	once	NA
TGTGCCAGCAGCTTATCAGGAGGCGGCCACAATGAGCAGTTCTTC	CASSLSGGGHNEQFF	TRBV7-9	TRBJ2-1	few	NA
TGTGCCACCAGCAGCTTAGCGGGGGGTAATTACAATGAGCAGTTCTTC	CATSSLAGGNYNEQFF	TRBV15	TRBJ2-1	NA	TRBD2
TGCAGCGTCACCGGGACTAGCGGGGGGGGCCTCTCTGGGGCCAACGTCCTGACTTTC	CSVTGTSGGGLSGANVLTF	TRBV29-1	TRBJ2-6	NA	TRBD2
TGCAGTGCCTCCAGCGGGGGTCGTTCCGGGGAGCTGTTTTTT	CSASSGGRSGELFF	TRBV20-1	TRBJ2-2	once	TRBD2
TGTGCCAGCAGCTTAGATGCCCCAAAGCGGAATGAAAAACTGTTTTTT	CASSLDAPKRNEKLFF	TRBV11-2	TRBJ1-4	few	NA
TGTGCCAGCAGCCCGCAGGGAGGGTACTACGAGCAGTACTTC	CASSPQGGYYEQYF	TRBV7-2	TRBJ2-7	few	TRBD2
TGTGCCAGCAGCCAGGGGACATCCAGCAATCAGCCCCAGCATTTT	CASSQGTSSNQPQHF	TRBV12-3/TRBV12-4	TRBJ1-5	NA	NA
TGTGCCAGTACCGGGACTCGACAAGAGACCCAGTACTTC	CASTGTRQETQYF	TRBV2	TRBJ2-5	NA	NA
TGTGCCAGCAGTCGTACTAGCGGGGCTTACACAGATACGCAGTATTTT	CASSRTSGAYTDTQYF	TRBV6-5	TRBJ2-3	few	TRBD2
TGTGCCAGCAGCCCCTGGACAGGGGGACAAGAGACCCAGTACTTC	CASSPWTGGQETQYF	TRBV9	TRBJ2-5	NA	TRBD1
TGCGCCAGCAGCCCGACAGGTTCCGACTCCTATAATTCACCCCTCCACTTT	CASSPTGSDSYNSPLHF	TRBV5-1	TRBJ1-6	NA	NA
TGTGCCAGCAGCCAAGATGAGTTACTAGCCAATGAGCAGTTCTTC	CASSQDELLANEQFF	TRBV4-2	TRBJ2-1	NA	NA
TGCGCCAGCAGCCCCCAGCGGGGGCATACGCAGTATTTT	CASSPQRGHTQYF	TRBV4-3	TRBJ2-3	NA	TRBD2
TGCGCCAGCAGCCTTGGACCCTTGAACACTGAAGCTTTCTTT	CASSLGPLNTEAFF	TRBV4-1	TRBJ1-1	many	NA
TGCAGTGCTCGTAACAGGGGGCGTGGCTACACCTTC	CSARNRGRGYTF	TRBV20-1	TRBJ1-2	NA	TRBD1
TGCGCCAGCAGGTCTTCCGGGACTCCCGAGCGGTACTTC	CASRSSGTPERYF	TRBV5-1	TRBJ2-5	NA	NA
TGCAGCGTTGAAAGAAGAGCGGGGAGGTCTCAAGAGACCCAGTACTTC	CSVERRAGRSQETQYF	TRBV29-1	TRBJ2-5	NA	TRBD2
TGCGCCAGCAGCCCCGGACAGGCACAAACCTACGAGCAGTACTTC	CASSPGQAQTYEQYF	TRBV5-1	TRBJ2-7	NA	TRBD1
TGTGCCAGCAGCCAATCTCAGGGGAGCAATTCACCCCTCCACTTT	CASSQSQGSNSPLHF	TRBV16	TRBJ1-6	NA	NA
TGCGCCAGCAGCCAGGAACCGGGACAGGGGGCCACCGGGGAGCTGTTTTTT	CASSQEPGQGATGELFF	TRBV4-3	TRBJ2-2	NA	TRBD1
TGTGCCAGCAGCTTAGCGCGGGCTAGCGGGGGGGCCAACAATGAGCAGTTCTTC	CASSLARASGGANNEQFF	TRBV7-9	TRBJ2-1	NA	TRBD2
TGCGCCAGCAGCCACCCGGGACAGGAGGCCCAAGACTATAATTCACCCCTCCACTTT	CASSHPGQEAQDYNSPLHF	TRBV4-1	TRBJ1-6	NA	TRBD1
TGTGCCAGCAGTGACTCGCCAGGGGGAAACTATAATTCACCCCTCCACTTT	CASSDSPGGNYNSPLHF	TRBV6-4	TRBJ1-6	NA	TRBD1
TGCAGTGCTAGAGAAAGGGACTTCCCCAATGAGCAGTTCTTC	CSARERDFPNEQFF	TRBV20-1	TRBJ2-1	few	NA
TGTGCCAGCAGTGACTCAACTGGTAGCACAGATACGCAGTATTTT	CASSDSTGSTDTQYF	TRBV6-4	TRBJ2-3	few	NA
TGTGCCAGCAGCGTAGGACAGCTCACCTACAATGAGCAGTTCTTC	CASSVGQLTYNEQFF	TRBV9	TRBJ2-1	NA	NA
TGTGCCAGCTCACCTCGGGCAGGGGAGCCTGGCTACACCTTC	CASSPRAGEPGYTF	TRBV18	TRBJ1-2	few	NA
TGTGCCATCGGGCTGGCTAGCGGGGGCTCCCCAGAGACCCAGTACTTC	CAIGLASGGSPETQYF	TRBV10-3	TRBJ2-5	NA	TRBD2
TGTGCCAGCACCCTCCCCAGGGGCGAGACCCAGTACTTC	CASTLPRGETQYF	TRBV6-2/TRBV6-3	TRBJ2-5	NA	NA
TGCAGTGCTAGAGATAGAGTAGGAAGGTCTGGGGCCAACGTCCTGACTTTC	CSARDRVGRSGANVLTF	TRBV20-1	TRBJ2-6	few	NA
TGTGCCAGCAGCCCCCCTCGGGTTAGCGGGGGGCCGGAGAGAGATACGCAGTATTTT	CASSPPRVSGGPERDTQYF	TRBV21-1	TRBJ2-3	NA	NA
TGTGCCAGCAGCCAGGAGCGGGGGCGCAGCACAGATACGCAGTATTTT	CASSQERGRSTDTQYF	TRBV3-1	TRBJ2-3	NA	TRBD2
TGCAGTGCTAGGATTTGCGGGGGGGCGGGTGAGCAGTACTTC	CSARICGGAGEQYF	TRBV20-1	TRBJ2-7	NA	TRBD2
TGTGCCAGCTCTAGGGTTACCTACAATGAGCAGTTCTTC	CASSRVTYNEQFF	TRBV12-3/TRBV12-4	TRBJ2-1	NA	NA
TGTGCCATCAGTGGCGGCTTATCGGATACGCAGTATTTT	CAISGGLSDTQYF	TRBV10-3	TRBJ2-3	few	NA
TGTGCCAGCAGCATCTACAGGGGACAGGGGGCCTACGAGCAGTACTTC	CASSIYRGQGAYEQYF	TRBV7-2	TRBJ2-7	NA	TRBD1
TGCGCCAGCAGCCAAGACCCCGGGAGGACAGAAGGTGGAAACACCATATATTTT	CASSQDPGRTEGGNTIYF	TRBV4-3	TRBJ1-3	NA	NA